This T cell receptor beta chain came from a study of graft-versus-host responses after intestinal transplantation. Study-wide context: Recipients had multivisceral, liver-intestinal, or isolated intestinal transplants. For approximately three years after anti-thymocyte globulin induction, all recipients took tacrolimus and steroids.

Overall study results and limits: GvH clones appeared in recipient marrow, some first in ileum or blood. Early post-transplant falls in HvG clones accompanied the peak levels of circulating GvH clones.

The V end was cut by 1 base, the J end by 4 bases, with 11 bases between. The CDR3 covers 14 residues. Germline CDR1 SEHNR, CDR2 FQNEAQ (reference sequence). On this clone itself: What it binds is unknown.

Some clones are missing from TCRdb's copy, which holds only in-frame ones; the method was immunoSEQ multiplex PCR. The sample gives around 12,000 clones, approximately 88% of which show up once; roughly 9% is in the top ten. The clonotype was recovered from a human patient who received an intestinal transplant, so some T cells may come from the graft donor. The gene calls are TRBV7-9 and TRBJ2-7; possibly TRBD1 or TRBD2 for D (5 bases each). Sequenced material: PBMCs, taken just over 300 days after intestinal transplant. As DNA, the CDR3 is TGTGCCAGCAGCTTAGGGGGGTCCCTATACGAGCAGTACTTC. This encodes CASSLGGSLYEQYF. Filled out from reference TRBV7-9 and TRBJ2-7, the complete variable domain reads DTGVSQNPRHKITKRGQNVTFRCDPISEHNRLYWYRQTLGQGPEFLTYFQNEAQLEKSRLLSDRFSAERPKGSFSTLEIQRTEQGDSAMYLCASSLGGSLYEQYFGPGTRLTVT.